The 17 T cell receptor beta chains presented below share a single source sample, sequenced in a study of identical twins. TCRdb reprocessed the 5' RACE reads via MiXCR and lists one record per CDR3 protein. The data contain roughly 500,000 distinct CDR3 sequences, 22% of them singletons. The sample was also linked to a second study, of T cells expressing NK-cell markers.

The sample taken for sequencing was CD4+ T cells sorted from blood. Receptors originate from a woman aged 18 to 35 in good health.

The V gene is TRBV5-1, the J gene TRBJ2-4; D is perhaps TRBD2 (5 bases). Germline CDR1 SGHRS, CDR2 YFSETQ. V lost 0 bases and J 3 bases, leaving 10 bases between the germline ends. This CDR3 comprises 15 residues. CDR3 DNA sequence: TGCGCCAGCAGCTTGGAAGAGGGTGGCAAAAACATTCAGTACTTC. This codes for CASSLEEGGKNIQYF.

The table lists this clonotype with a few counts. The chain is built from TRBV20-1 and TRBJ1-5; 8 bases line up with TRBD1. CDR3 length equals 15 residues. V lost 1 base, J lost 2 bases, and 4 bases stayed unmatched. CDR1 DFQATT and CDR2 SNEGSKA come from the germline V gene (reference sequence). The CDR3 DNA is TGCAGTGCTAGAGGGACAGGGAGCGGCAATCAGCCCCAGCATTTT. This sequence encodes CSARGTGSGNQPQHF.

This chain connects TRBV5-1 to TRBJ2-1; no firm D call. Germline loops: CDR1 SGHRS, CDR2 YFSETQ. The CDR3 runs to 12 residues. The germline V and J ends were trimmed by 5 bases and 8 bases, with 11 bases remaining between them. The CDR3 loop is CASRAGSDEQFF. In DNA form, the CDR3 reads TGCGCCAGCAGAGCAGGAAGCGATGAGCAGTTCTTC.

Here the CDR3 DNA reads TGTGCCAGCAGCTGGGGACTAGCGGGGTACTACAATGAGCAGTTCTTC. This sequence encodes CASSWGLAGYYNEQFF. This chain uses TRBV3-1 with TRBJ2-1; 13 nucleotides align to TRBD2. The germline gives CDR1 LGHDT, CDR2 YNNKEL (reference sequence). This CDR3 is 16 amino acids long. Germline trimming cut 5 bases from V and 3 bases from J; bases unmatched to any gene: 4.

This clonotype has a handful of counts. The chain is built from TRBV4-3 and TRBJ2-7; 9 positions agree with TRBD2. Trimming took 1 base from V and 7 from J; bases not matched to a gene: 5. Germline V gives CDR1 LGHNA, CDR2 YSLEER. This CDR3 region has 14 residues. The CDR3 nucleotides are TGCGCCAGCAGCCAAGCGGGACTAGCCAGTGAGCAGTACTTC. This encodes CASSQAGLASEQYF.

The chain uses TRBV2 and TRBJ2-4; D tentatively fits TRBD1 or TRBD2 (5 bases each). Per the germline V gene, CDR1 is SNHLY and CDR2 is FYNNEI. The V gene lost 6 bases and the J gene lost 0 bases, with 21 bases spanning the gap. The CDR3 totals 18 residues. CDR3 sequence reads: CASRDPIGTELAKNIQYF. The CDR3 coding sequence is TGTGCCAGCAGGGACCCAATCGGGACGGAGCTAGCCAAAAACATTCAGTACTTC.

The CDR3 DNA reads TGTGCCAGCAGCCTGGGGCTTGGGTTGGAGGGCTACACCTTC. Translating it yields CASSLGLGLEGYTF. The chain combines TRBV7-9 with TRBJ1-2; a possible D gene is TRBD1 (5 bases). The ends were cut back, 5 bases at V and 8 bases at J, with 18 bases in the middle. The CDR3 loop spans 14 amino acids. Germline CDR1 and CDR2: SEHNR and FQNEAQ (reference sequence).

This clonotype was recorded a few times. J is TRBJ1-1 and V is TRBV20-1, with 7 bases aligning to TRBD1. Per the germline V gene, CDR1 is DFQATT and CDR2 is SNEGSKA (reference sequence). The CDR3 has 12 amino acids. Here the CDR3 reads CIPDRANTEAFF. CDR3 nucleotides: TGCATCCCCGACAGGGCGAACACTGAAGCTTTCTTT.

The rearrangement joins TRBV10-3 to TRBJ2-1; 8 bases line up with TRBD1. V trimming: 3 bases; J trimming: 5 bases; junction bases outside the gene matches: 6. Germline assignment: CDR1 ENHRY and CDR2 SYGVKD. The CDR3 sequence is 15 residues long. The CDR3 DNA is TGTGCCATCAGTGACCCCGGGACAGGACACAATGAGCAGTTCTTC. Translated, it gives CAISDPGTGHNEQFF.

This clonotype was seen more than once but under ten times. The chain has TRBV27 and TRBJ2-3, with D maybe TRBD2 (6 bases). The V end lost 10 bases, the J end lost 0 bases, and 17 bases lay between the germline ends. CDR3 length equals 15 residues. The germline V gene has CDR1 MNHEY and CDR2 SMNVEV (reference sequence). DNA for the CDR3: TGTGCCACCACATCCGGGACTCAGAGCACAGATACGCAGTATTTT. This gives the protein CATTSGTQSTDTQYF.

V usage is TRBV4-2 and J usage is TRBJ2-3; D gene ambiguous. CDR1 is LGHNA, CDR2 YNFKEQ, per germline. The CDR3 covers 15 residues. Trimming shortened V by 1 base and J by 0 bases, and 8 bases separated the two germline ends. Here the CDR3 reads CASSQVKESTDTQYF. The DNA of the CDR3 is TGTGCCAGCAGCCAAGTGAAGGAGAGCACAGATACGCAGTATTTT.

The chain recombines TRBV20-1 with TRBJ2-7; 11 bases agree with TRBD2. The germline CDR1 and CDR2 sequences are DFQATT and SNEGSKA (reference sequence). This CDR3 comprises 13 residues. V was pared by 4 bases and J by 5 bases, with 4 bases of the junction left unmatched. CDR3 nucleotide sequence: TGCAGTGCTATACTAGCGGGGGCCCACGAGCAGTACTTC. As protein: CSAILAGAHEQYF.

The chain uses TRBV20-1 and TRBJ2-1; D is ambiguous. The length of the CDR3 is 12 residues. V was cut by 4 bases and J by 2 bases, with 6 bases left in between. Per germline, CDR1 DFQATT and CDR2 SNEGSKA (reference sequence). The CDR3 bases are TGCAGTGCTACCGGGCCCTACAATGAGCAGTTCTTC. Encoded protein: CSATGPYNEQFF.

This clonotype came up a few times. The chain combines TRBV9 with TRBJ2-1; D gene uncertain. CDR3 size: 15 residues. V lost 0 bases and J lost 9, with 16 bases in between. From germline, CDR1 is SGDLS and CDR2 YYNGEE. Here the CDR3 DNA reads TGTGCCAGCAGCGTAGTAGACCGGCCTGGGGTTGAGCAGTTCTTC. This gives the protein CASSVVDRPGVEQFF.

This clonotype was counted only a few times. V usage is TRBV12-3 or TRBV12-4 and J usage is TRBJ2-7; D is possibly TRBD1 or TRBD2 (7 bases each). The length of the CDR3 is 15 residues. V was cut by 5 bases and J by 3 bases, with 17 bases left in between. The CDR3 DNA is TGTGCCAGCAGTCCGGGGGGACAGCAGTTCTACGAGCAGTACTTC. This codes for CASSPGGQQFYEQYF.

This clonotype was observed a handful of times. This chain's CDR3 is CASSQAPLDGYTF. In DNA, the CDR3 is TGCGCCAGCAGCCAAGCTCCCCTTGATGGCTACACCTTC. The chain uses TRBV4-3 and TRBJ1-2; D gene unclear. Germline V lookup: CDR1 LGHNA, CDR2 YSLEER. Trimming took off 1 base at V and 6 bases at J, with 9 bases between the two ends. The CDR3 totals 13 residues.

The V and J genes are TRBV30 and TRBJ2-1; 12 bases map to TRBD2. V trimming: 0 bases; J trimming: 9 bases; junction bases outside the gene matches: 9. CDR3 size: 16 residues. The germline V gene has CDR1 GTSNPN and CDR2 SVGIG (reference sequence). The CDR3 DNA reads as TGTGCCTGGAGTGTACGCGGACTAGCGGGAAATGGTGAGCAGTTCTTC. Residues: CAWSVRGLAGNGEQFF.